The present T cell receptor (beta chain) was sequenced within a study of read filtering for tumor transcriptome and immune sequencing. Study findings and constraints: IR-seq captured clonotypes deeper and more reliably than RNA-seq.

This library used roughly 400 ng RNA and molecular barcoded adaptors spanning alpha/delta and beta/gamma chains. TCRdb re-analysed the reads in MiXCR, keeping a single row per CDR3 protein. The data show about 23,000 distinct CDR3 sequences, with roughly 15% seen just once and 60% to 80% held by the top ten. Germline V lookup: CDR1 LNHDA, CDR2 SQIVND (reference sequence). V lost 4 bases to trimming and J lost 8 bases; unmatched junction nucleotides: 4. This CDR3 comprises 15 residues. This clonotype showed up many times. Its matching antigen is unknown. Every patient had bone marrow sampled while the disease was active.

The rearrangement links TRBV19 to TRBJ2-2; 13 bases align to TRBD2. The sequenced sample consisted of a population of CD138-negative cells sorted from bone marrow. This receptor was identified in a donor at least 40 years old with multiple myeloma. The CDR3 spells CASSRGLAGNGELFF. DNA for the CDR3: TGTGCCAGTAGTAGGGGACTAGCGGGAAATGGGGAGCTGTTTTTT.